A selection of T cell receptor beta chains follows, all from one sample in a study of cytomegalovirus exposure and HLA in healthy donors. Data came from immunoSEQ multiplex PCR; TCRdb stores just in-frame clones and leaves some out. Among approximately 210,000 clones listed, 87% were seen once. Input material: PBMCs. Every receptor here comes from a man aged 25-45 years in good health and CMV-seronegative. Both conserved end residues are part of each CDR3. The order of the fields is J gene, D gene, CDR3 length, clone size, V gene, CDR3 protein, CDR3 DNA. D genes are given only for firm matches. Only part of the rows carry a size: once, few, many, or a class if the clone is expanded.

>TRBJ1-2|.|15|.|TRBV6-5
CASSAHRDTNYGYTF
TGTGCCAGCAGTGCGCACAGAGATACTAACTATGGCTACACCTTC
>TRBJ2-7|.|16|.|TRBV7-9
CASSYKTGTAPYEQYF
TGTGCCAGCAGCTACAAAACCGGGACTGCGCCCTACGAGCAGTACTTC
>TRBJ2-6|.|17|.|TRBV5-4
CASSLRQDLSGANVLTF
TGTGCCAGCAGCCTCAGACAGGATCTCTCTGGGGCCAACGTCCTGACTTTC
>TRBJ1-2|.|14|.|TRBV18
CASSLDKVDYGYTF
TGTGCCAGCTCACTGGACAAAGTCGACTATGGCTACACCTTC
>TRBJ1-2|.|15|.|TRBV6-5
CASSRGGKLPYGYTF
TGTGCCAGCAGTAGGGGGGGGAAATTACCCTATGGCTACACCTTC
>TRBJ2-1|TRBD2|16|.|TRBV5-1
CASSWGEGLAGAEQFF
TGCGCCAGCAGCTGGGGTGAGGGACTAGCGGGGGCTGAGCAGTTCTTC
>TRBJ2-4|.|15|.|TRBV27
CASSSITGRRGIQYF
TGTGCCAGCAGTTCGATAACAGGGCGGCGAGGCATTCAGTACTTC
>TRBJ2-1|TRBD1|14|.|TRBV28
CASRQGAKYNEQFF
TGTGCCAGCAGGCAGGGGGCGAAGTACAATGAGCAGTTCTTC
>TRBJ2-1|.|15|once|TRBV7-2
CASSPLGGAYNEQFF
TGTGCCAGCAGCCCTTTAGGGGGGGCCTACAATGAGCAGTTCTTC
>TRBJ2-7|.|14|.|TRBV7-9
CASSLWNSDYEQYF
TGTGCCAGCAGCTTATGGAATAGCGATTACGAGCAGTACTTC
>TRBJ2-3|.|14|.|TRBV19
CASDSGPSTDTQYF
TGTGCCAGTGATTCAGGGCCTAGCACAGATACGCAGTATTTT
>TRBJ2-3|.|12|.|TRBV28
CASNTLRFEQYF
TGTGCCAGCAATACCCTCAGATTCGAGCAGTATTTT
>TRBJ2-7|.|16|.|TRBV7-8
CASSLGPGAGSYEQYF
TGTGCCAGCAGCTTAGGTCCTGGGGCAGGCTCCTACGAGCAGTACTTC
>TRBJ1-1|.|12|once|TRBV11-3
CASQGRNTEAFF
TGTGCCAGTCAGGGTCGGAACACTGAAGCTTTCTTT
>TRBJ2-7|.|14|.|TRBV18
CASSPGVIGYEQYF
TGTGCCAGCTCACCCGGCGTGATCGGGTACGAGCAGTACTTC
>TRBJ2-7|.|11|.|TRBV10-1
CASSEGARQYF
TGCGCCAGCAGTGAGGGGGCTCGGCAGTACTTC
>TRBJ2-3|TRBD2|14|.|TRBV28
CASSWREAVDTQYF
TGTGCCAGCAGTTGGCGGGAGGCGGTTGATACGCAGTATTTT
>TRBJ1-1|.|15|once|TRBV10-3
CAIRDQQSPRTEAFF
TGTGCCATCAGAGACCAACAGAGCCCACGGACTGAAGCTTTCTTT
>TRBJ2-3|.|15|.|TRBV5-6
CASSSNRGGKDTQYF
TGTGCCAGCAGTTCGAACCGTGGCGGTAAAGATACGCAGTATTTT
>TRBJ2-7|.|16|.|TRBV27
CASSFRQGLSSYEQYF
TGTGCCAGCAGTTTCAGGCAGGGGCTCAGCTCCTACGAGCAGTACTTC
>TRBJ2-3|.|16|.|TRBV5-1
CASSLEPGTPTDTQYF
TGCGCCAGCAGCTTGGAGCCCGGGACACCCACAGATACGCAGTATTTT
>TRBJ2-2|.|15|.|TRBV19
CASSMSGSDTGELFF
TGTGCCAGTAGTATGTCGGGGTCCGACACCGGGGAGCTGTTTTTT
>TRBJ1-5|TRBD1|16|once|TRBV6-1
CASSEQGADSNQPQHF
TGTGCCAGCAGTGAACAGGGGGCAGATAGCAATCAGCCCCAGCATTTT
>TRBJ1-5|TRBD1|13|.|TRBV7-2
CASSGTGSQPQHF
TGTGCCAGCAGCGGGACAGGGAGTCAGCCCCAGCATTTT
>TRBJ1-1|.|14|.|TRBV9
CASSVSDWNTEAFF
TGTGCCAGCAGCGTATCAGACTGGAACACTGAAGCTTTCTTT
>TRBJ2-1|.|16|.|TRBV15
CATSRQLVYPYNEQFF
TGTGCCACCAGCAGACAACTAGTTTACCCCTACAATGAGCAGTTCTTC
>TRBJ2-7|TRBD1|14|.|TRBV11-2
CASSLGQGTYEQYF
TGTGCCAGCAGCTTAGGACAGGGTACCTACGAGCAGTACTTC
>TRBJ1-2|TRBD1|15|.|TRBV5-1
CASSPDGTAGRGYTF
TGCGCCAGCAGCCCAGACGGGACAGCCGGAAGGGGCTACACCTTC